This is a list of T cell receptor beta chains from one sample in a study of T cell changes during pregnancy in multiple sclerosis. Profiling relied on immunoSEQ multiplex PCR, and the TCRdb table lists in-frame clones only, not all of them. Among 33,000 or so clones listed, over 90% were seen once. The sequences come from CD4+ T cells from peripheral blood mononuclear cells, collected in the third trimester of pregnancy. These receptors originate from a female donor in good health, enrolled as a control in a pregnancy study. CDR3s include the opening cysteine and the closing phenylalanine or tryptophan. Each record gives: D gene, V gene, J gene, clone size, CDR3 DNA, CDR3 protein. A D gene is named only where the DNA matches it firmly. Rows may omit the clone size; those that give it use once, few, many or a size class.

d_call: TRBD1
v_call: TRBV4-2
j_call: TRBJ1-5
clone_size: NA
cdr3_nt: TGTGCCAGCAGCCAAGATCAGGGGGCGAGCAATCAGCCCCAGCATTTT
cdr3_aa: CASSQDQGASNQPQHF

d_call: TRBD1
v_call: TRBV4-3
j_call: TRBJ1-5
clone_size: NA
cdr3_nt: TGCGCCAGCAGCCAAGAATGGGGACAGGGCGGGAATCAGCCCCAGCATTTT
cdr3_aa: CASSQEWGQGGNQPQHF

d_call: NA
v_call: TRBV7-2
j_call: TRBJ2-7
clone_size: NA
cdr3_nt: TGTGCCAGCAGCTTAACCGGGACTCACGAGCAGTACTTC
cdr3_aa: CASSLTGTHEQYF

d_call: NA
v_call: TRBV18
j_call: TRBJ2-1
clone_size: NA
cdr3_nt: TGTGCCAGCTCACCACCTCAGGGGGAGGATGAGCAGTTCTTC
cdr3_aa: CASSPPQGEDEQFF

d_call: NA
v_call: TRBV5-1
j_call: TRBJ2-4
clone_size: NA
cdr3_nt: TGCGCCAGCAGCTTGGGCGGGGTACTAGCCAAAAACATTCAGTACTTC
cdr3_aa: CASSLGGVLAKNIQYF

d_call: NA
v_call: TRBV18
j_call: TRBJ1-1
clone_size: NA
cdr3_nt: TGTGCCAGCTCACCACAATACAGCGGGAGCACTGAAGCTTTCTTT
cdr3_aa: CASSPQYSGSTEAFF

d_call: NA
v_call: TRBV14
j_call: TRBJ1-6
clone_size: few
cdr3_nt: TGTGCCAGCAGCCAGTTTAATAATTCACCCCTCCACTTT
cdr3_aa: CASSQFNNSPLHF

d_call: TRBD1
v_call: TRBV4-1
j_call: TRBJ1-6
clone_size: once
cdr3_nt: TGCGCCAGCAGCCCAAGGGGACAGCTTTATAATTCACCCCTCCACTTT
cdr3_aa: CASSPRGQLYNSPLHF

d_call: TRBD1
v_call: TRBV6-5
j_call: TRBJ2-1
clone_size: NA
cdr3_nt: TGTGCCAGCAGGGAACAGGGGACCATGACGCAGTTCTTC
cdr3_aa: CASREQGTMTQFF

d_call: TRBD1
v_call: TRBV7-2
j_call: TRBJ1-5
clone_size: NA
cdr3_nt: TGTGCCAGCAGCATGACAGGGCCCAATCAGCCCCAGCATTTT
cdr3_aa: CASSMTGPNQPQHF

d_call: NA
v_call: TRBV6-5
j_call: TRBJ1-4
clone_size: NA
cdr3_nt: TGTGCCAGCAGTTTAAGGGCGACGGGAGAAAAACTGTTTTTT
cdr3_aa: CASSLRATGEKLFF

d_call: NA
v_call: TRBV6-4
j_call: TRBJ1-2
clone_size: once
cdr3_nt: TGTGCCAGCAGTGACTCCGCCGCGACGAAACGAGGTGGCTACACCTTC
cdr3_aa: CASSDSAATKRGGYTF

d_call: TRBD1
v_call: TRBV2
j_call: TRBJ1-6
clone_size: NA
cdr3_nt: TGTGCCAGCAGTGACGACAGGGGTTCAGAGCCCCTCCACTTT
cdr3_aa: CASSDDRGSEPLHF

d_call: TRBD1
v_call: TRBV14
j_call: TRBJ1-2
clone_size: NA
cdr3_nt: TGTGCCAGCAGCAGAACAGGGGGAGACTATGGCTACACCTTC
cdr3_aa: CASSRTGGDYGYTF

d_call: TRBD2
v_call: TRBV5-1
j_call: TRBJ2-1
clone_size: NA
cdr3_nt: TGCGCCAGCAGCTTGGGGGCTAGCGGGGCCTACAATGAGCAGTTCTTC
cdr3_aa: CASSLGASGAYNEQFF

d_call: TRBD1
v_call: TRBV18
j_call: TRBJ1-1
clone_size: NA
cdr3_nt: TGTGCCAGCTCACCAGGGACAGGGGTAAGGACTGAAGCTTTCTTT
cdr3_aa: CASSPGTGVRTEAFF

d_call: TRBD1
v_call: TRBV6-5
j_call: TRBJ1-2
clone_size: NA
cdr3_nt: TGTGCCAGCAGACCGGGACAGGGGATAGTCTATGGCTACACCTTC
cdr3_aa: CASRPGQGIVYGYTF

d_call: NA
v_call: TRBV6-5
j_call: TRBJ1-2
clone_size: NA
cdr3_nt: TGTGCCAGCAGCCTCGACATTAATGTCCGCATCTACACCTTC
cdr3_aa: CASSLDINVRIYTF

d_call: NA
v_call: TRBV7-8
j_call: TRBJ2-3
clone_size: NA
cdr3_nt: TGTGCCAGCAGCTTAGAGGGGGCAGATACGCAGTATTTT
cdr3_aa: CASSLEGADTQYF

d_call: NA
v_call: TRBV6-5
j_call: TRBJ1-1
clone_size: NA
cdr3_nt: TGTGCCAGCAGGCAGGCGGGACGGTTGAACACTGAAGCTTTCTTT
cdr3_aa: CASRQAGRLNTEAFF

d_call: TRBD1
v_call: TRBV10-3
j_call: TRBJ2-5
clone_size: NA
cdr3_nt: TGTGCCACCACGTCGACAGGGATGGGCGAGACCCAGTACTTC
cdr3_aa: CATTSTGMGETQYF

d_call: NA
v_call: TRBV6-1
j_call: TRBJ1-4
clone_size: NA
cdr3_nt: TGTGCCAGCAGTGATAAGGGGCGTGTTGAAAAACTGTTTTTT
cdr3_aa: CASSDKGRVEKLFF

d_call: TRBD1
v_call: TRBV2
j_call: TRBJ2-7
clone_size: NA
cdr3_nt: TGTGCCAGCAGGGAACGACAGGGGGCAAGTGGAGAGCAGTACTTC
cdr3_aa: CASRERQGASGEQYF

d_call: NA
v_call: TRBV7-9
j_call: TRBJ2-3
clone_size: few
cdr3_nt: TGTGCCAGCACCCCTACTGCAGATACGCAGTATTTT
cdr3_aa: CASTPTADTQYF

d_call: TRBD1
v_call: TRBV5-1
j_call: TRBJ1-1
clone_size: few
cdr3_nt: TGCGCCAGCAGCCCGGGACAGGGGTTAACCCAAAAGGCTTTCTTT
cdr3_aa: CASSPGQGLTQKAFF

d_call: NA
v_call: TRBV7-9
j_call: TRBJ1-5
clone_size: NA
cdr3_nt: TGTGCCAGCAGCTTAGACCTAGGAGGGATCAATCAGCCCCAGCATTTT
cdr3_aa: CASSLDLGGINQPQHF

d_call: TRBD1
v_call: TRBV2
j_call: TRBJ1-5
clone_size: NA
cdr3_nt: TGTGCCAGCAGTTGGGACAGGGGTAGCAATCAGCCCCAGCATTTT
cdr3_aa: CASSWDRGSNQPQHF

d_call: NA
v_call: TRBV7-3
j_call: TRBJ1-2
clone_size: NA
cdr3_nt: TGTGCCAGCAGCTCCCGCCCACAGGGATCGGGGGGCTACACCTTC
cdr3_aa: CASSSRPQGSGGYTF

d_call: NA
v_call: TRBV18
j_call: TRBJ2-7
clone_size: NA
cdr3_nt: TGTGCCAGCTCACCCGCGCCCTCCTACGAGCAGTACTTC
cdr3_aa: CASSPAPSYEQYF

d_call: NA
v_call: TRBV4-1
j_call: TRBJ1-1
clone_size: NA
cdr3_nt: TGCGCCAGCAGCCAGGCGGCCGCGGGGACTGAAGCTTTCTTT
cdr3_aa: CASSQAAAGTEAFF

d_call: NA
v_call: TRBV5-4
j_call: TRBJ2-7
clone_size: NA
cdr3_nt: TGTGCCAGCAGCTTTGGGAGAGCCTACGAGCAGTACTTC
cdr3_aa: CASSFGRAYEQYF

d_call: TRBD1
v_call: TRBV5-1
j_call: TRBJ1-2
clone_size: NA
cdr3_nt: TGCGCCAGCAGCCCTGGACAGGGAGGCTATGGCTACACCTTC
cdr3_aa: CASSPGQGGYGYTF

d_call: TRBD1
v_call: TRBV7-8
j_call: TRBJ1-1
clone_size: NA
cdr3_nt: TGTGCCAGCAGCTTAGGCGGGACAGGTATGGAAGCTTTCTTT
cdr3_aa: CASSLGGTGMEAFF

d_call: NA
v_call: TRBV5-1
j_call: TRBJ2-2
clone_size: NA
cdr3_nt: TGCGCCAGCAGCTTGGCCGGGGGACGTAACACCGGGGAGCTGTTTTTT
cdr3_aa: CASSLAGGRNTGELFF

d_call: TRBD1
v_call: TRBV18
j_call: TRBJ1-3
clone_size: NA
cdr3_nt: TGTGCCGGCTCACCGACAGGGACCTCTGGAAACACCATATATTTT
cdr3_aa: CAGSPTGTSGNTIYF

d_call: TRBD2
v_call: TRBV9
j_call: TRBJ2-1
clone_size: NA
cdr3_nt: TGTGCCAGCAGCTGGTTGAGTACTAGCGGGGGGCCCTTTAAGTCGGAGCAGTTCTTC
cdr3_aa: CASSWLSTSGGPFKSEQFF

d_call: NA
v_call: TRBV28
j_call: TRBJ1-4
clone_size: NA
cdr3_nt: TGTGCCAGCAGTCTGAGACAGGCAGGAAATGAAAAACTGTTTTTT
cdr3_aa: CASSLRQAGNEKLFF

d_call: NA
v_call: TRBV7-2
j_call: TRBJ1-1
clone_size: NA
cdr3_nt: TGTGCCAGCAGCTTAGGTCCGGGACTGGTGTATGAAGCTTTCTTT
cdr3_aa: CASSLGPGLVYEAFF

d_call: NA
v_call: TRBV5-4
j_call: TRBJ2-2
clone_size: NA
cdr3_nt: TGTGCCAGCAGCTTGGGAGGGACAATTAACACCGGGGAGCTGTTTTTT
cdr3_aa: CASSLGGTINTGELFF

d_call: TRBD1
v_call: TRBV4-1
j_call: TRBJ2-3
clone_size: NA
cdr3_nt: TGCGCCAGCAAGGGACAGGCAACAGATACGCAGTATTTT
cdr3_aa: CASKGQATDTQYF

d_call: NA
v_call: TRBV6-5
j_call: TRBJ1-1
clone_size: NA
cdr3_nt: TGTGCCAGCAGTCACCCACGGGGGAACACTGAAGCTTTCTTT
cdr3_aa: CASSHPRGNTEAFF

d_call: NA
v_call: TRBV6-6
j_call: TRBJ2-7
clone_size: NA
cdr3_nt: TGTGCCAGCAGTTCCCCAGGGTCCCGTTACGAGCAGTACTTC
cdr3_aa: CASSSPGSRYEQYF

d_call: TRBD1
v_call: TRBV9
j_call: TRBJ1-6
clone_size: once
cdr3_nt: TGTGCCAGCAGCGTAGGACAGGGTTATTCACCCCTCCACTTT
cdr3_aa: CASSVGQGYSPLHF

d_call: TRBD2
v_call: TRBV7-6
j_call: TRBJ2-1
clone_size: NA
cdr3_nt: TGTGCCAGCAGTTCAACTAGCGGGGGGGCCAGGGAGCAGTTCTTC
cdr3_aa: CASSSTSGGAREQFF

d_call: TRBD2
v_call: TRBV28
j_call: TRBJ2-7
clone_size: once
cdr3_nt: TGTGCCAGCAGGGAGGAGCTAGCGGGATTATACGAGCAGTACTTC
cdr3_aa: CASREELAGLYEQYF

d_call: NA
v_call: TRBV19
j_call: TRBJ1-4
clone_size: NA
cdr3_nt: TGTGCCAGTAGTATAGGTGGGCAGGCCTATGAAAAACTGTTTTTT
cdr3_aa: CASSIGGQAYEKLFF

d_call: NA
v_call: TRBV4-1
j_call: TRBJ1-6
clone_size: NA
cdr3_nt: TGCGCCAGCAGCCAAGGGCTGGGCGTGAAATCACCCCTCCACTTT
cdr3_aa: CASSQGLGVKSPLHF

d_call: TRBD1
v_call: TRBV28
j_call: TRBJ1-5
clone_size: NA
cdr3_nt: TGTGCCAGCAGTGCCGCCGGGACAGCAATCACCACCCAGCATTTT
cdr3_aa: CASSAAGTAITTQHF

d_call: NA
v_call: TRBV10-3
j_call: TRBJ1-2
clone_size: NA
cdr3_nt: TGTGCCATCAGGGGGGGATTCGGCTATGGCTACACCTTC
cdr3_aa: CAIRGGFGYGYTF

d_call: NA
v_call: TRBV7-2
j_call: TRBJ2-7
clone_size: NA
cdr3_nt: TGTGCCAGCAGCCCGGACGGAACCCGGGGCGAGCAGTACTTC
cdr3_aa: CASSPDGTRGEQYF

d_call: NA
v_call: TRBV5-4
j_call: TRBJ1-4
clone_size: NA
cdr3_nt: TGTGCCAGCAAGTCGGGAAGACGGGAAAAACTGTTTTTT
cdr3_aa: CASKSGRREKLFF

d_call: NA
v_call: TRBV6-1
j_call: TRBJ2-5
clone_size: NA
cdr3_nt: TGTGCCAGCAGTCCCCGAGAGACCCAGTACTTC
cdr3_aa: CASSPRETQYF

d_call: NA
v_call: TRBV9
j_call: TRBJ2-2
clone_size: NA
cdr3_nt: TGTGCCAGCAGCCCTAGCACAGGGTCTAGGAACACCGGGGAGCTGTTTTTT
cdr3_aa: CASSPSTGSRNTGELFF

d_call: NA
v_call: TRBV9
j_call: TRBJ1-4
clone_size: NA
cdr3_nt: TGTGCCAGCAGCGTAGGGGCAGGGCGTGCCACTAATGAAAAACTGTTTTTT
cdr3_aa: CASSVGAGRATNEKLFF

d_call: NA
v_call: TRBV5-8
j_call: TRBJ1-4
clone_size: NA
cdr3_nt: TGTGCCAGCAGCTCCCCGGTCGCTCTTAATGAAAAACTGTTTTTT
cdr3_aa: CASSSPVALNEKLFF